This T cell receptor (beta chain) is from a study of T-cell reconstitution after alpha-beta-depleted transplantation in children. TCRbeta library preparation incorporated unique molecular identifiers. TCRdb used MiXCR to reprocess the PCR reads, holding one entry per CDR3 protein. The top ten hold 1.1% of the sample, which has around 680,000 distinct CDR3 sequences, 16% seen once. In germline, CDR1 is SEHNR, CDR2 FQNEAQ (reference sequence). CDR3 size: 14 residues. Trimming took 5 bases from V and 1 from J, leaving 8 bases between them. The specimen comprised PBMCs from the stem cell graft donor, sampled from the stem cell graft. V and J are TRBV7-9 and TRBJ2-2; D is perhaps TRBD2 (6 bases). The TCR originated in a human donor who donated a stem cell graft to a child with acute myeloid leukemia. CDR3 region: CASSGAGNTGELFF. Here the CDR3 DNA reads TGTGCCAGCAGCGGAGCGGGGAACACCGGGGAGCTGTTTTTT. Looking up the rest from reference TRBV7-9 and TRBJ2-2 gives the full variable domain: DTGVSQNPRHKITKRGQNVTFRCDPISEHNRLYWYRQTLGQGPEFLTYFQNEAQLEKSRLLSDRFSAERPKGSFSTLEIQRTEQGDSAMYLCASSGAGNTGELFFGEGSRLTVL.